This passage covers 24 T cell receptor beta chains from one sample sequenced in a study of regulatory T cells in long-lasting Graves disease. Time point indicated: newly diagnosed GD, antithyroid drugs for less than 3 months. Generation of the TCR library employed RNA extracted from PBMCs. The TCR beta library used iRepertoire HTBI primers with Arm-PCR amplification of CDR3. TCRdb processed the multiplex PCR reads anew with MiXCR; each CDR3 protein has one entry. The sample lists more than 300,000 distinct CDR3 sequences; around a sixth were seen once. The sequencing used peripheral blood mononuclear cells (PBMCs), collected at new diagnosis, from a patient treated with antithyroid drugs. Source of these receptors: a female donor with Graves disease.

Ten or more counts support this clonotype. The rearrangement links TRBV28 to TRBJ2-5; 13 nucleotides line up with TRBD2. The CDR3 is made up of 15 amino acids. The junction had 2 bases not matched to a gene; V was cut back by 5 bases and J by 2 bases. CDR1 is MDHEN and CDR2 is SYDVKM in the germline V gene. CDR3 sequence (DNA): TGTGCCAGCAGTCCGGGACTAGCGGGGCAAGAGACCCAGTACTTC. Encoded protein: CASSPGLAGQETQYF.

The chain links TRBV6-5 to TRBJ1-2; the match to TRBD1 covers 7 bases. The CDR3 is 20 residues long. CDR1 and CDR2 (germline): MNHEY, SVGAGI. The trim removed 0 bases at V and 6 bases at J, leaving 22 bases unmatched. The DNA of the CDR3 is TGTGCCAGCAGTTACTCGATAGGTTTAGGGATTTCCGGGACAGAGAATGGCTACACCTTC. Translated: CASSYSIGLGISGTENGYTF.

This clonotype was seen repeatedly, ten times or more. The chain combines TRBV11-2 with TRBJ2-1; D is uncertain. The CDR3 sequence is 13 residues long. CDR1 and CDR2 (germline): SGHAT, FQNNGV. Deletions cut 5 bases from V and 4 bases from J, with 9 bases between. The CDR3 sequence is CASSPAAYNEQFF. DNA for the CDR3: TGTGCCAGCAGCCCCGCAGCGTACAATGAGCAGTTCTTC.

This clonotype was seen once. Being one base from a much bigger clone, this may be a read error. V is TRBV6-2 or TRBV6-3 and J is TRBJ1-1; a weak D match, TRBD1 (6 bases). Trimming cost V 5 bases and J 4 bases, with 20 bases left between them. Germline CDR1 and CDR2: MNHEY and SVGEGT. This CDR3 comprises 16 residues. CDR3 in DNA: TGTGCCAGCAGTGCCATGACAGGAGATGAGGGCACTGAAGCTTTCTTT. This gives the protein CASSAMTGDEGTEAFF.

The chain couples TRBV2 to TRBJ2-1, with 10 bases aligning to TRBD2. Trimming removed 9 bases from V and 7 bases from J; junction bases left unmatched: 9. Germline values: CDR1 SNHLY, CDR2 FYNNEI. CDR3 length: 14 residues. CDR3 DNA sequence: TGTGCCAGGGGTCCTAGCGGGAGTTGGAATGAGCAGTTCTTC. Its protein is CARGPSGSWNEQFF. Variable domain in full (rest from reference TRBV2 and TRBJ2-1): EPEVTQTPSHQVTQMGQEVILRCVPISNHLYFYWYRQILGQKVEFLVSFYNNEISEKSEIFDDQFSVERPDGSNFTLKIRSTKLEDSAMYFCARGPSGSWNEQFFGPGTRLTVL.

On this clonotype: The junction differs from germline at one of its ends, possibly a read error. The rearrangement uses TRBV15 and TRBJ2-1; TRBD2 aligns across 9 bases. The CDR3 runs to 15 residues. Germline V CDR1 and CDR2: LNHNV, YYDKDF (reference sequence). The CDR3 sequence: CVTSRDQAGGHEQFF. The CDR3 DNA is TGTGTCACCAGCAGAGATCAAGCGGGAGGCCATGAGCAGTTCTTC.

In this sample, this clonotype turned up a few times. A read error may explain this, as a much larger clone is one base away. The V call is TRBV5-1, the J call TRBJ2-1; D might be TRBD1 (6 bases). This CDR3 is built from 17 residues. Trimming took off 5 bases at V and 0 bases at J, with 18 bases between the two ends. CDR1 SGHRS and CDR2 YFSETQ come from the germline V gene. In nucleotides, the CDR3 is TGCGCCAGCAGTCTACAGGGTACGGGACGCTCCTACAATGAGCAGTTCTTC. Residues: CASSLQGTGRSYNEQFF.

Ten or more counts support this clonotype. The V gene is TRBV20-1, the J gene TRBJ1-1; possibly TRBD1 for D (5 bases). Looked up from germline, CDR1 is DFQATT and CDR2 is SNEGSKA (reference sequence). The CDR3 runs to 12 residues. Trimming shortened V by 4 bases and J by 1 base, and 7 bases separated the two germline ends. CDR3 residues: CSATRGNTEAFF. CDR3 nucleotides: TGCAGTGCTACTAGGGGGAACACTGAAGCTTTCTTT.

This clonotype showed up many times. The V and J genes are TRBV28 and TRBJ2-7, with D possibly being TRBD2 (5 bases). This CDR3 is built from 15 residues. V lost 2 bases and J 3 bases, leaving 14 bases between the germline ends. Germline V CDR1 and CDR2: MDHEN, SYDVKM. The CDR3 sequence is CASSLPLGRGYEQYF. As DNA, the CDR3 is TGTGCCAGCAGTTTACCCCTGGGCCGGGGCTACGAGCAGTACTTC.

This clonotype was recorded a few times. This rearrangement joins TRBV24-1 to TRBJ1-1; 8 positions match TRBD1. The V segment lost 4 bases and the J segment 5 bases; nucleotides outside the gene matches: 5. The V gene's germline CDR1 is KGHDR and CDR2 SFDVKD. CDR3 length: 14 residues. CDR3 sequence (DNA): TGTGCCACCAGTGACCCGAGGACAGGGACTGAAGCTTTCTTT. Its protein is CATSDPRTGTEAFF.

Many counts were recorded for this clonotype. The genes are TRBV2 and TRBJ1-6; D perhaps matches TRBD1 (5 bases). The CDR3 runs 16 residues. V lost 6 bases to trimming and J lost 7 bases, with 19 bases between them. Germline CDR1 reads SNHLY; CDR2 reads FYNNEI. Here the CDR3 reads CASSLVGGEGNSPLHF. As DNA, the CDR3 is TGTGCCAGCAGCCTAGTCGGGGGAGAGGGGAATTCACCCCTCCACTTT.

This clonotype was seen many times. The chain joins TRBV20-1 to TRBJ1-1; D remains ambiguous. CDR1 is DFQATT, CDR2 SNEGSKA, per germline (reference sequence). V was shortened by 1 base and J by 3 bases, with 12 bases between the two germline ends. CDR3 length equals 14 residues. CDR3 region: CSARAPPFDTEAFF. Written as DNA, the CDR3 is TGCAGTGCTAGAGCCCCACCTTTCGACACTGAAGCTTTCTTT.

This clonotype has only a few counts. This rearrangement joins TRBV11-2 to TRBJ1-6; TRBD1 aligns across 7 bases. Germline V lookup: CDR1 SGHAT, CDR2 FQNNGV. Trimming at V came to 4 bases and at J to 10 bases, leaving 4 bases not matched to a gene. The CDR3 contains 13 residues. The CDR3 sequence is CASSSRGRSPLHF. The CDR3 nucleotides are TGTGCCAGCAGCTCGAGGGGGCGATCACCCCTCCACTTT.

A note on this clonotype: Since a much larger clone is just one base distant, this may be a read error. The gene calls are TRBV20-1 and TRBJ2-4; 8 bases fit TRBD1. Per germline, CDR1 DFQATT and CDR2 SNEGSKA (reference sequence). V was clipped by 6 bases and J by 13 bases; unmatched bases: 20. The CDR3 contains 15 residues. In nucleotides, the CDR3 is TGCAGTGCACCTAAGCTGACAGGGGCCTACAATGAGCAGTACTTC. Its translation is CSAPKLTGAYNEQYF.

This clonotype was observed many times. The CDR3: CASSFGQGVKTEAFF. The CDR3 nucleotides are TGTGCCAGCAGCTTTGGTCAGGGGGTAAAGACTGAAGCTTTCTTT. The rearrangement joins TRBV7-2 to TRBJ1-1, with 7 bases identical to TRBD1. The V segment lost 3 bases and the J segment 5 bases; nucleotides outside the gene matches: 9. The CDR3 is 15 residues long. Germline CDR1 SGHTA, CDR2 FQGNSA.

Points on this clonotype: A read error may explain this, as a much larger clone is one base away. The chain recombines TRBV10-3 with TRBJ2-4; TRBD1 or TRBD2 may be the D gene (5 bases each). CDR1 is ENHRY and CDR2 is SYGVKD in the germline V gene. The CDR3 has 12 residues. Between the trimmed V and J ends, which lost 8 bases and 7 bases, there was a span of 12 bases. CDR3 DNA: TGTGCCATCGGTACCCGGGACAACATTCAGTACTTC. As protein: CAIGTRDNIQYF.

Worth noting for this clonotype: This clone may be a read error of a much larger clone one base away. Likely a read error: the CDR3 ends without its conserved phenylalanine or tryptophan. V usage is TRBV7-3 and J usage is TRBJ1-2; D is possibly TRBD1 (5 bases). CDR3 size: 15 residues. V was clipped by 2 bases and J by 6 bases, with 16 bases between them. The germline gives CDR1 SGHTA, CDR2 FQGTGA. CDR3 nucleotides: TGTGCCAGCAGCTTAGATCGGGGGGTGGGGAATGGCTACACCTTA. Translation: CASSLDRGVGNGYTL.

In its sample, this clonotype was seen many times. The CDR3 region is CATSRGMTAGGPRETQYF. Here the CDR3 DNA reads TGTGCCACCAGCAGGGGAATGACGGCGGGAGGGCCGAGGGAGACCCAGTACTTC. This chain uses TRBV15 with TRBJ2-5, with TRBD2 matching 9 bases. CDR1 is LNHNV and CDR2 is YYDKDF in the germline V gene (reference sequence). This CDR3 is built from 18 residues. The ends lost 3 bases at V and 5 bases at J; junction bases unmatched: 16.

This clonotype turned up a few times. The chain links TRBV28 to TRBJ2-7, with D perhaps TRBD2 (5 bases). Trimming stripped 8 bases from V and 0 bases from J, with 17 bases between. The length of the CDR3 is 15 residues. The germline gives CDR1 MDHEN, CDR2 SYDVKM. CDR3 in DNA: TGTGCCAGCCGCCCTAGCTATTTGTACTCCTACGAGCAGTACTTC. It yields the protein CASRPSYLYSYEQYF. The whole variable domain, remainder taken from reference TRBV28 and TRBJ2-7, is DVKVTQSSRYLVKRTGEKVFLECVQDMDHENMFWYRQDPGLGLRLIYFSYDVKMKEKGDIPEGYSVSREKKERFSLILESASTNQTSMYLCASRPSYLYSYEQYFGPGTRLTVT.

The chain links TRBV5-1 to TRBJ2-7; D remains unclear. Germline CDR1 is SGHRS and CDR2 is YFSETQ. The CDR3 is made up of 16 amino acids. Trimming took 7 bases from V and 6 from J, leaving 26 bases between them. DNA of the CDR3: TGCGCCAGCTTTCCCGGGCTCCCGGTCGGCGGTACCGAGCAGTACTTC. It yields the protein CASFPGLPVGGTEQYF.

This clonotype was recorded at least ten times. The chain is built from TRBV9 and TRBJ1-2, with TRBD1 identical over 7 bases. CDR3 length: 17 residues. CDR1 SGDLS and CDR2 YYNGEE come from the germline V gene. The J segment lost 0 bases and the V segment lost 3 bases, leaving 11 bases of the junction unmatched. CDR3 DNA sequence: TGTGCCAGCAGCGCCGCCAAGGGGGGGACAGCTAACTATGGCTACACCTTC. It yields the protein CASSAAKGGTANYGYTF. Full variable domain (outside the CDR3, taken from reference TRBV9 and TRBJ1-2): DSGVTQTPKHLITATGQRVTLRCSPRSGDLSVYWYQQSLDQGLQFLIQYYNGEERAKGNILERFSAQQFPDLHSELNLSSLELGDSALYFCASSAAKGGTANYGYTFGSGTRLTVV.

This clonotype has a handful of counts. The V call is TRBV19, the J call TRBJ1-3; D call uncertain. Germline loops: CDR1 LNHDA, CDR2 SQIVND (reference sequence). V lost 5 bases, J lost 4 bases, and 15 bases lay in between. This CDR3 region has 15 residues. CDR3 bases: TGTGCCAGTAGTCCCGGCGCCGGGGTCGGAAACACCATATATTTT. This gives the protein CASSPGAGVGNTIYF.

There are a few counts of this clonotype. CDR3 in amino acids: CASSKDRASTDTQYF. In DNA, the CDR3 is TGTGCCAGCAGTAAAGACAGGGCAAGCACAGATACGCAGTATTTT. The chain is built from TRBV12-3 or TRBV12-4 and TRBJ2-3; TRBD1 agrees at 7 bases. This CDR3 has 15 residues. The J segment lost 0 bases and the V segment lost 5 bases, leaving 5 bases of the junction unmatched.

This clonotype was recorded at least ten times. V is TRBV24-1 and J is TRBJ1-1; no clear D gene. V gave up 5 bases and J gave up 0 bases, with 9 bases separating them. CDR1 is KGHDR and CDR2 is SFDVKD in the germline V gene. This CDR3 has 14 amino acids. Written as DNA, the CDR3 is TGTGCCACCAGTGCTGAAGGGATGAACACTGAAGCTTTCTTT. Translating gives CATSAEGMNTEAFF.